Each of the 19 T cell receptor beta chains below was sequenced from the same sample in a study of T cell responses to AZD1222 COVID-19 vaccine. Libraries were prepared by immunoSEQ multiplex PCR; TCRdb keeps only in-frame clonotypes and omits some of them. Of approximately 94,000 clones in the sample, about 83% were seen once. The specimen comprised peripheral blood, sampled on day 0 of AZD1222 vaccination. Receptors originate from an adult in good health.

The genes are TRBV5-1 and TRBJ2-7; the match to TRBD2 covers 8 bases. Germline trimming cut 0 bases from V and 2 bases from J; bases unmatched to any gene: 4. Germline V gene lookup returns CDR1 SGHRS and CDR2 YFSETQ. The CDR3 is 15 residues long. CDR3 in DNA: TGCGCCAGCAGCTTGGAGGGGACTAGTCCCTACGAGCAGTACTTC. Translation: CASSLEGTSPYEQYF. The variable domain in full, with the rest retrieved from reference TRBV5-1 and TRBJ2-7, is KAGVTQTPRYLIKTRGQQVTLSCSPISGHRSVSWYQQTPGQGLQFLFEYFSETQRNKGNFPGRFSGRQFSNSRSEMNVSTLELGDSALYLCASSLEGTSPYEQYFGPGTRLTVT.

This chain uses TRBV11-2 with TRBJ1-1; D is uncertain. V was trimmed by 3 bases and J by 3 bases, leaving 8 bases between them. Germline V gene data show CDR1 as SGHAT and CDR2 as FQNNGV. The CDR3 sequence is 13 residues long. In nucleotides, the CDR3 is TGTGCCAGCAGCTTCGGGGTCTACACTGAAGCTTTCTTT. It is translated as CASSFGVYTEAFF.

The J gene is TRBJ1-5, the V gene TRBV6-6; D is ambiguous. Trimming pared 0 bases from V and 5 bases from J, leaving 11 bases between. The CDR3 covers 15 residues. The germline V gene encodes CDR1 MNHNY and CDR2 SVGAGI (reference sequence). In nucleotides, the CDR3 is TGTGCCAGCAGTTACTCATCTGGGCCCTATCAGCCCCAGCATTTT. It yields the protein CASSYSSGPYQPQHF.

There are a few counts of this clone. Here the CDR3 DNA reads TGCGCCAGCAGCCGCCGGGACAGGAACTATGGCTACACCTTC. Translating gives CASSRRDRNYGYTF. The genes are TRBV5-1 and TRBJ1-2; 8 bases fit TRBD1. Trimming took 4 bases from V and 2 from J; bases not matched to a gene: 4. This CDR3 comprises 14 residues. Germline CDR1 SGHRS, CDR2 YFSETQ.

The chain recombines TRBV7-3 with TRBJ2-1, with a weak D call TRBD1 (6 bases). CDR3 length: 15 residues. V lost 3 bases to trimming and J lost 5 bases, with 14 bases between them. CDR1 and CDR2 (germline): SGHTA, FQGTGA. DNA for the CDR3: TGTGCCAGCAGCTTTGTGGCAGGGGCCAACAATGAGCAGTTCTTC. Its translation is CASSFVAGANNEQFF.

Only a few counts were recorded for this clone. This chain links TRBV27 with TRBJ2-2; D is undetermined. Trimming shortened V by 3 bases and J by 2 bases, and 1 base separated the two germline ends. The CDR3 loop spans 12 amino acids. Germline CDR1 reads MNHEY; CDR2 reads SMNVEV (reference sequence). CDR3 loop: CASSFNTGELFF. The DNA for the CDR3 is TGTGCCAGCAGTTTTAACACCGGGGAGCTGTTTTTT.

The chain carries TRBV24-1 and TRBJ1-4; D is ambiguous. The CDR3 is 15 residues long. V lost 12 bases to trimming and J lost 0 bases, with 16 bases between them. The germline V gene has CDR1 KGHDR and CDR2 SFDVKD. The CDR3 reads CAAYGRASTNEKLFF. As DNA, the CDR3 is TGTGCCGCCTACGGGAGGGCATCAACTAATGAAAAACTGTTTTTT.

The chain carries TRBV5-8 and TRBJ2-6; D is uncertain. Germline CDR1 is SGHTS and CDR2 is YDEGEE. The V and J ends lost 0 bases and 1 base respectively, with 2 bases between them. The CDR3 loop spans 14 amino acids. In DNA form, the CDR3 reads TGTGCCAGCAGCTTGGGTTCTGGGGCCAACGTCCTGACTTTC. The encoded protein is CASSLGSGANVLTF. Full variable domain (rest looked up from reference TRBV5-8 and TRBJ2-6): EAGVTQSPTHLIKTRGQQATLRCSPISGHTSVYWYQQALGLGLQFLLWYDEGEERNRGNFPPRFSGRQFPNYSSELNVNALELEDSALYLCASSLGSGANVLTFGAGSRLTVL.

The chain carries TRBV21-1 and TRBJ2-5; TRBD1 is taken as the D call from the table, unchecked against the DNA. TRBV21-1 is designated a pseudogene. This CDR3 is built from 18 residues. The CDR3 spells CASSKDLGTGSAFATQYF. DNA of the CDR3: TGTGCCAGCAGCAAAGATCTCGGGACAGGGAGCGCTTTCGCGACCCAGTACTTC.

This clone appeared once. The J gene is TRBJ1-2, the V gene TRBV10-1; 11 nucleotides line up with TRBD1. The trim removed 3 bases at V and 8 bases at J, leaving 5 bases unmatched. The V gene's germline CDR1 is WNHNN and CDR2 SYGVQD (reference sequence). The CDR3 has 14 residues. Here the CDR3 reads CASSDGQGAGGYTF. In DNA, the CDR3 is TGCGCCAGCAGTGATGGACAGGGGGCAGGGGGCTACACCTTC.

The chain carries TRBV27 and TRBJ2-5; TRBD2 agrees at 12 bases. The CDR3 is made up of 15 amino acids. Germline CDR1 and CDR2: MNHEY and SMNVEV (reference sequence). With 6 bases clipped from V and 5 bases from J, the junction kept 7 bases outside the gene matches. The CDR3 sequence: CASSLLGTSGETQYF. The DNA of the CDR3 is TGTGCCAGCAGCTTACTTGGGACTAGCGGGGAGACCCAGTACTTC.

The genes are TRBV3-1 (or the pseudogene TRBV3-2) and TRBJ2-3; no reliable D call. This CDR3 spans 12 amino acids. Looked up from germline, CDR1 is LGHDT and CDR2 is YNNKEL (reference sequence). V was clipped by 1 base and J by 4 bases, with 3 bases between them. The CDR3: CASSQAPDTQYF. The CDR3, as DNA: TGTGCCAGCAGCCAAGCCCCAGATACGCAGTATTTT.

The chain uses TRBV23-1 and TRBJ2-7; D remains ambiguous. TRBV23-1 is recorded as an ORF, its role being uncertain. V dropped 2 bases and J dropped 6 bases, with 14 bases sitting between them. The CDR3 has 14 amino acids. The CDR3 DNA is TGCGCCAGCAGTCAAAGGGAAGGGAAGAGCGAGCAGTACTTC. As protein: CASSQREGKSEQYF.

The rearrangement joins TRBV6-5 to TRBJ1-5, with D maybe TRBD1 (6 bases). V was clipped by 7 bases and J by 1 base, with 8 bases between them. The CDR3 totals 13 residues. Germline V gene lookup returns CDR1 MNHEY and CDR2 SVGAGI. The CDR3 region is CASKDRSNQPQHF. As DNA, the CDR3 is TGTGCCAGCAAGGACAGAAGCAATCAGCCCCAGCATTTT.

The CDR3 protein is CASSLFPPSGGLGNTIYF. As DNA, the CDR3 is TGTGCCAGCAGTTTATTTCCCCCCAGCGGGGGGCTAGGAAACACCATATATTTT. J is TRBJ1-3 and V is TRBV27; the D gene is possibly TRBD1 (6 bases). CDR1 is MNHEY and CDR2 is SMNVEV in the germline V gene (reference sequence). Between the trimmed V and J ends, which lost 1 base and 4 bases, there was a span of 20 bases. The CDR3 has 18 residues.

The chain uses TRBV10-3 and TRBJ1-2, with 7 bases identical to TRBD1. Germline V gene data show CDR1 as ENHRY and CDR2 as SYGVKD. Trimming at V came to 1 base and at J to 2 bases, leaving 4 bases not matched to a gene. CDR3 size: 15 residues. The CDR3 DNA is TGTGCCATCAGTGAGTTCCCGACAGGGAACTATGGCTACACCTTC. It yields the protein CAISEFPTGNYGYTF.

The chain carries TRBV5-1 and TRBJ2-3; D is undetermined. CDR3 size: 13 residues. Germline V CDR1 and CDR2: SGHRS, YFSETQ. V lost 5 bases and J lost 2, with 9 bases in between. This chain's CDR3 is CASRQQDTDTQYF. DNA of the CDR3: TGCGCCAGCAGACAGCAGGACACAGATACGCAGTATTTT.

In DNA form, the CDR3 reads TGTGCCACCAGCCCTTACGGGATCCTGAACACCGGGGAGCTGTTTTTT. Its protein is CATSPYGILNTGELFF. The chain recombines TRBV15 with TRBJ2-2; D might be TRBD2 (5 bases). Germline V lookup: CDR1 LNHNV, CDR2 YYDKDF (reference sequence). This CDR3 contains 16 residues. V lost 5 bases to trimming and J lost 1 base, with 14 bases between them.

This chain uses TRBV5-8 with TRBJ1-5; a weak D match, TRBD1 (6 bases). The V gene's germline CDR1 is SGHTS and CDR2 YDEGEE. The CDR3 sequence is 14 residues long. V was shortened by 4 bases and J by 2 bases, with 10 bases between the two germline ends. CDR3 in amino acids: CASSPRGRNQPQHF. The CDR3 nucleotides read TGTGCCAGCAGCCCCAGGGGCCGCAATCAGCCCCAGCATTTT.